This is a list of T cell receptor beta chains from one sample in a study of blood T cell repertoires in COVID-19. The protocol was immunoSEQ multiplex PCR, while the TCRdb copy is restricted to in-frame clones and leaves out a portion. This sample has roughly 500,000 clones, with roughly 88% found just once. Sequences were obtained from PBMCs or T cells enriched from blood (not recorded which). The origin of the receptors is a woman between 35 and 50 years old who had recovered from COVID-19. The CDR3 runs from the conserved cysteine through the conserved F or W. A D gene is named only where the DNA matches it firmly. Size is omitted from some rows. Given values are once, few, many or a class for expanded clones.

clone size: .; D gene: .; V gene: TRBV7-9; J gene: TRBJ2-7; CDR3 protein: CASSQVRQGFHEQYF; CDR3 DNA: TGTGCCAGCAGCCAGGTTCGGCAGGGGTTCCACGAGCAGTACTTC
clone size: .; D gene: .; V gene: TRBV7-6; J gene: TRBJ2-5; CDR3 protein: CASSLGRVSETQYF; CDR3 DNA: TGTGCCAGCAGCTTAGGCAGGGTTAGCGAGACCCAGTACTTC
clone size: once; D gene: .; V gene: TRBV19; J gene: TRBJ2-7; CDR3 protein: CASSIGPASSEQYF; CDR3 DNA: TGTGCCAGTAGTATAGGCCCGGCTAGCTCCGAGCAGTACTTC
clone size: .; D gene: .; V gene: TRBV6-5; J gene: TRBJ2-7; CDR3 protein: CASSYLQGHEQYF; CDR3 DNA: TGTGCCAGCAGTTACCTACAGGGCCACGAGCAGTACTTC
clone size: .; D gene: .; V gene: TRBV19; J gene: TRBJ2-5; CDR3 protein: CASRSGETQYF; CDR3 DNA: TGTGCCAGTAGGTCAGGGGAGACCCAGTACTTC
clone size: .; D gene: TRBD1; V gene: TRBV19; J gene: TRBJ1-2; CDR3 protein: CASSEQGGANYGYTF; CDR3 DNA: TGTGCCAGTAGTGAGCAGGGGGGAGCTAACTATGGCTACACCTTC
clone size: .; D gene: .; V gene: TRBV25-1; J gene: TRBJ1-1; CDR3 protein: CASTPAQGWNTEAFF; CDR3 DNA: TGTGCCTCGACACCCGCGCAGGGGTGGAACACTGAAGCTTTCTTT
clone size: .; D gene: TRBD2; V gene: TRBV11-3; J gene: TRBJ2-2; CDR3 protein: CASSETRTSGQTGELFF; CDR3 DNA: TGTGCCAGCAGCGAAACCCGGACTAGCGGGCAAACCGGGGAGCTGTTTTTT
clone size: .; D gene: TRBD1; V gene: TRBV9; J gene: TRBJ2-3; CDR3 protein: CASSTGMSGGSLDTQYF; CDR3 DNA: TGTGCCAGCAGCACAGGAATGTCAGGGGGCTCTCTGGATACGCAGTATTTT
clone size: .; D gene: .; V gene: TRBV5-1; J gene: TRBJ2-7; CDR3 protein: CASSLQGAAGYEQYF; CDR3 DNA: TGCGCCAGCAGCTTACAGGGAGCTGCAGGCTACGAGCAGTACTTC
clone size: once; D gene: TRBD2; V gene: TRBV11-1; J gene: TRBJ2-1; CDR3 protein: CASSFHPGLAHDEQFF; CDR3 DNA: TGTGCCAGCAGCTTTCACCCGGGACTAGCCCACGATGAGCAGTTCTTC